This TCR beta chain originates from a study of blood T cell repertoires in COVID-19. The assay was immunoSEQ multiplex PCR, and TCRdb's table has in-frame clones only and misses some. The profile shows about 230,000 clones, 89% of them singletons. The germline CDR1 and CDR2 sequences are SGHKS and YYEKEE (reference sequence). V was pared by 5 bases and J by 2 bases, with 16 bases between. The CDR3 is 15 residues long. The TCR originated in a woman aged 25 to 39 with acute COVID-19. This chain uses TRBV5-5 with TRBJ1-1; a weak D match, TRBD1 (6 bases). The sample was PBMCs or T cells enriched from blood (not recorded which). CDR3 sequence: CASSYLQGSNTEAFF. For the CDR3, the DNA is TGTGCCAGCAGTTACTTACAGGGATCCAACACTGAAGCTTTCTTT.